The sequence of this T cell receptor beta chain was determined in a study of OX40 agonist ivuxolimab in advanced cancers. Study-level information: The study gave patients intravenous ivuxolimab at 0.01 to 10 mg/kg every 2 weeks. Allowance was made for prior anti-PD-1, anti-PD-L1 or anti-CTLA-4 therapy, and about 37% had some.

This CDR3 is 16 amino acids long. The V and J ends lost 3 bases and 2 bases, in that order; junction bases with no gene match: 6. Germline-derived CDR1 and CDR2 are GTSNPN and SVGIG (reference sequence). Regarding the study as a whole: CD4+ and CD8+ T cells in blood underwent clonal expansion by week 6 at 0.1 to 3.0 mg/kg. Partial responders dosed at 0.1-3.0 mg/kg displayed clonal expansion ranking among the lowest.

On this clone: Its antigen is undetermined.

TCRdb's table, derived via immunoSEQ multiplex PCR, lists solely in-frame clones and lacks some. The sample lists tens of thousands of clones; roughly 90% were seen once. The chain combines TRBV30 with TRBJ1-4, with 10 nucleotides matching TRBD1. Sequencing was performed on CD4+ or CD8+ T cells sorted from blood, taken in a trial of the OX40 agonist ivuxolimab. The sequence derives from an adult with an advanced solid tumor such as melanoma, head and neck, liver or kidney cancer. This chain's CDR3 is CAWSQTGGVTNEKLFF. The CDR3 DNA reads TGTGCCTGGAGCCAGACAGGGGGCGTTACTAATGAAAAACTGTTTTTT.